Sequencing of this T cell receptor (beta chain) was carried out in a study of cytomegalovirus exposure and HLA in healthy donors. Study-level results: Sequencing artifact likely explains a cluster of highly shared sequence variants.

60 Vbeta and 13 Jbeta primers were used in PCR. Sequenced by immunoSEQ multiplex PCR; TCRdb stores in-frame clones only, minus some. The sample includes about 80,000 clones, roughly 80% of them seen just once. For this clone: Antigen: not known.

Germline CDR1 and CDR2: GTSNPN and SVGIG (reference sequence). Unmatched junction bases numbered 9, after V lost 5 bases and J lost 8 bases. The CDR3 extends over 13 amino acids. Sequenced input: PBMCs. This rearrangement joins TRBV30 to TRBJ1-5; 7 bases align to TRBD1. The sequence was obtained from a human donor in good health. The CDR3 spells CAWDSTGIKPQHF. The CDR3 nucleotides read TGTGCCTGGGACTCGACAGGGATCAAGCCCCAGCATTTT.